This T cell receptor beta chain was found in a study of monozygotic twins with inflammatory bowel disease. Study-wide points: Individual T cell subtypes were not distinguishable. Healthy twins shared more clonotypes with others than IBD patients, most markedly active ones. No one strong IBD-associated signal or clonotype was supported.

Germline V gene lookup returns CDR1 KGHSH and CDR2 LQKENI. The CDR3 loop spans 16 amino acids. Worth noting for this clonotype: No antigen is known for it.

Through template switching, UMIs that included a 6-nucleotide sample barcode were added. TCRdb re-called the 5' RACE reads and shows each CDR3 protein once, DNA omitted. This specimen shows 150,000 to 200,000 distinct CDR3 sequences; the ten leading clones hold 2.8%. The chain employs TRBV18 and TRBJ2-7; TCRdb outputs TRBD1, but without DNA this stays unchecked. The specimen sequenced was blood. The TCR comes from a human donor with ulcerative colitis or Crohn's disease, or a healthy co-twin of an affected twin (not recorded which). The CDR3 protein is CASSPRTGAIDYEQYF.